Reported below is one T cell receptor (beta chain). Its antigen specificity is not known. Base qualities are not provided; no much larger clone lies one nucleotide away. The immunoSEQ Assay, a bias-controlled multiplex PCR, was used to amplify TCRbeta CDR3 regions from genomic DNA. The authors' analysis ran thus. Nucleated cell counts per sample were estimated from amplification of reference gene primers within the assay. Sequence reads were collapsed and filtered to measure the absolute abundance of every unique TCRbeta CDR3 rearrangement. Productive Simpson clonality was computed per sample as the square root of Simpson's diversity index over productive rearrangements. TCRdb limited this immuneACCESS table to in-frame rearrangements with V and J called. A share of clones is missing; checked studies link under half to unresolved V genes, and the rest is unexplained. The D gene and trimming were derived from the DNA, and the V and J assignments and clone size from that table. This sample comprises 50,000 to 75,000 clones, around 84% of them detected only once. Jointly, the top ten make up 6.5% to 7.5% of the sample.

The collaborating institutions used their own protocols to collect whole blood in K2EDTA tubes. For TCRbeta analysis, collaborators shipped samples as frozen whole blood, isolated PBMCs, or DNA extracted from either of those sample types. CDR1 and CDR2 (SGDLS, YYNGEE) derive from the germline V gene. V lost 2 bases and J lost 3 bases; the stretch between them is 12 bases long. From the cysteine up to the phenylalanine, the CDR3 has a length of 14 residues. Only CDR3 DNA is held: 42 bases, read in frame from base 1. The data were obtained in a study of blood T cell repertoires in COVID-19 (dated by TCRdb to the early 2020s). As for the study more broadly: Samples covering the acute and convalescent phases of COVID-19 were provided by collaborators in the United States, Italy and Spain. Deeply sampled blood TCRbeta repertoires from subjects exposed to, actively infected with, or recovered from COVID-19 were included in the dataset. The repertoires were released in a freely available public database intended as a resource for research on the immune response to SARS-CoV-2. Nearly every sample came with metadata listing a de-identified subject ID, COVID-19 status, age in years and sex. The samples were drawn from the first 160 participants of the ongoing ImmuneRACE study and from 950 to 1,500 subjects provided by 6 global collaborators. HLA class I and class II types, where available, came from metadata supplied by the sample provider rather than from assay-based typing. The material from the prospective study consisted of cDNA or gDNA derived from T cells, B-cell-depleted T cells, or PBMCs.

The research as a whole found: The amount of clinical and demographic metadata varied by source and participant and was provided uncurated.

Here the chain combines TRBV9 and TRBJ2-7; matching of 6 bases hints at TRBD1 as the D gene. This TCR derives from a man in his 60s with acute or convalescent COVID-19. Sequencing was performed on peripheral blood. The CDR3 region: CASSVGQSIYEQYF. The nucleotide sequence reads TGTGCCAGCAGCGTTGGACAGAGCATCTACGAGCAGTACTTC.